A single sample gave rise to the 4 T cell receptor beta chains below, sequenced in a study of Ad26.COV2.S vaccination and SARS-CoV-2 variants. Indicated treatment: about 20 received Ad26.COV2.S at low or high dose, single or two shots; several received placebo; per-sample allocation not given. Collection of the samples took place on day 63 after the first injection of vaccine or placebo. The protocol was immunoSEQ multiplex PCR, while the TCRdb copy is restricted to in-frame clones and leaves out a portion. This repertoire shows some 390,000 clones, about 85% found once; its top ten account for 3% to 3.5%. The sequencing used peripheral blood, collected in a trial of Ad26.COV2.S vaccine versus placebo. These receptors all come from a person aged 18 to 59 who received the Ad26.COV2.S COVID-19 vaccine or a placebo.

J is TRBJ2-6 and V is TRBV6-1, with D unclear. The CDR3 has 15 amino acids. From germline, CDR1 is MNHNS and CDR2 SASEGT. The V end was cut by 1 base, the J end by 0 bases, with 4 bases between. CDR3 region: CASSEGGSGANVLTF. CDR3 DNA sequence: TGTGCCAGCAGTGAAGGGGGCTCTGGGGCCAACGTCCTGACTTTC.

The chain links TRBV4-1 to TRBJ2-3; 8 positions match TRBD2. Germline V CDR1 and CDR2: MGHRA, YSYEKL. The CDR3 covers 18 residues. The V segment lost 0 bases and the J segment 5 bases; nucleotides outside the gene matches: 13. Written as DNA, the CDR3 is TGCGCCAGCAGCCAAGAGGGGTTTTGGCGGGGGGCTGTAGATACGCAGTATTTT. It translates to CASSQEGFWRGAVDTQYF.

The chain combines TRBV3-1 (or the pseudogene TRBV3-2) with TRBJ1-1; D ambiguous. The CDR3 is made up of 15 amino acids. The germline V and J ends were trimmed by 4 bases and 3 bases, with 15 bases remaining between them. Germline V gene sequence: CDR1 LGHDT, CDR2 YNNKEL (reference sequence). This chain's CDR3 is CASSPQKGGYTEAFF. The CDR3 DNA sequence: TGTGCCAGCAGCCCGCAAAAGGGCGGGTACACTGAAGCTTTCTTT.

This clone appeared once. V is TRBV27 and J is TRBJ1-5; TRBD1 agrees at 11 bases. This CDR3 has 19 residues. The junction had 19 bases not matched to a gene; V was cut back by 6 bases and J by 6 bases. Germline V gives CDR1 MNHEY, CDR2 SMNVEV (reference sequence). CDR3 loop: CASSSTGTGGSQRSQPQHF. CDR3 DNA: TGTGCCAGCAGCTCGACCGGGACAGGGGGATCCCAGCGATCTCAGCCCCAGCATTTT.